These T cell receptor beta chains were read from a single sample in a study of T cell responses to AZD1222 COVID-19 vaccine. Assay: immunoSEQ multiplex PCR; the TCRdb copy retains only in-frame clones and omits some. The sample yields 100,000 to 110,000 clones, around 87% seen once. The sequencing here drew on peripheral blood, taken on day 0 of MenACWY control vaccination. Source of these receptors: an adult in good health. The CDR3 runs from the conserved cysteine through the conserved F or W. Each record gives: D gene, J gene, clone size, V gene, CDR3 DNA, CDR3 protein. The D gene is left open where the match is weak. Clone size is shown for a subset of rows, as once, few, many or a class of expanded clone.

NA,TRBJ2-5,NA,TRBV10-1,TGCGCCAGCAGTGAAGAGGCTAGCCCGAGGGAGGAGACCCAGTACTTC,CASSEEASPREETQYF
NA,TRBJ2-7,NA,TRBV28,TGTGCCAGCAGTCCCCATATGGGGCCCGGATTCTACGAGCAGTACTTC,CASSPHMGPGFYEQYF
TRBD1,TRBJ2-2,once,TRBV4-3,TGCGCCAGCAGCCATACAAGGGGGCCAGGGGGAATCGGCGGGGAGCTGTTTTTT,CASSHTRGPGGIGGELFF
TRBD1,TRBJ1-2,once,TRBV7-2,TGTGCCAGCAGCTTAGCGCCGGGGGCAGGGGGCGACTATGGCTACACCTTC,CASSLAPGAGGDYGYTF
NA,TRBJ2-6,NA,TRBV19,TGTGCCAGTAGTATACACGGGGGCACTGGGGCCAACGTCCTGACTTTC,CASSIHGGTGANVLTF
TRBD1,TRBJ2-7,NA,TRBV3-1/TRBV3-2,TGTGCCAGCAGGTCGAATCAGGGGGCCTCCTACGAGCAGTACTTC,CASRSNQGASYEQYF
TRBD1,TRBJ1-5,once,TRBV19,TGTGCCAGTAACGACAGGGACCATCAGCCCCAGCATTTT,CASNDRDHQPQHF
NA,TRBJ1-2,NA,TRBV7-9,TGTGCCAGCAGCTTAGGGTCGTCAGACTACTATGGCTACACCTTC,CASSLGSSDYYGYTF
NA,TRBJ1-2,medium-sized,TRBV27,TGTGCCAGCAGTTTACAGGGTTCCCGTGGCTACACCTTC,CASSLQGSRGYTF
NA,TRBJ1-5,NA,TRBV19,TGTGCCAGTAGTCCCCAGGCGCAGGTCAATCAGCCCCAGCATTTT,CASSPQAQVNQPQHF
NA,TRBJ2-3,NA,TRBV7-2,TGTGCCAGCAGCCCTAGTAGGGATACCACAGATACGCAGTATTTT,CASSPSRDTTDTQYF
TRBD1,TRBJ2-1,NA,TRBV7-9,TGTGCCAGCAGCCCATCAATAACGGGGACAGGGGTTAATGAGCAGTTCTTC,CASSPSITGTGVNEQFF
TRBD1,TRBJ1-4,once,TRBV7-9,TGTGCCAGCAGCTTCCGGACAGGGGACGGGGCTAATGAAAAACTGTTTTTT,CASSFRTGDGANEKLFF
TRBD1,TRBJ2-7,NA,TRBV7-6,TGTGCCAGCAGCTTGGCCCCTCCGGGACAGGGGTACGAGCAGTACTTC,CASSLAPPGQGYEQYF
TRBD1,TRBJ1-2,NA,TRBV7-9,TGTGCCATAAGGACAGGGCAGAACTATGGCTACACCTTC,CAIRTGQNYGYTF
NA,TRBJ2-7,NA,TRBV7-2,TGTGCCAGCAGCTTATCTCTGGGGGCCGGCGAGCAGTACTTC,CASSLSLGAGEQYF
NA,TRBJ2-7,few,TRBV30,TGTGCCACGGGCAGCTACGAGCAGTACTTC,CATGSYEQYF
NA,TRBJ1-1,NA,TRBV11-2,TGTGCCAGCTCTGGGTTCCCCACGGGGGCTTTCTTT,CASSGFPTGAFF
TRBD1,TRBJ2-5,NA,TRBV4-3,TGCGCCAGCAGCCAGGCTGGGACAGTTGGGGAGACCCAGTACTTC,CASSQAGTVGETQYF
NA,TRBJ1-1,once,TRBV7-9,TGTGCCAGCAGCTTACGGGGCGCCCCTGAAGCTTTCTTT,CASSLRGAPEAFF
TRBD1,TRBJ1-1,NA,TRBV28,TGTGCCAGCAGTCCGCGAGACAGGGGTTTCACTGAAGCTTTCTTT,CASSPRDRGFTEAFF
TRBD1,TRBJ1-1,NA,TRBV3-1/TRBV3-2,TGTGCCAGCAGTCTATGGACAGGCGTAAGGTCTTTCTTT,CASSLWTGVRSFF
NA,TRBJ1-2,NA,TRBV6-4,TGTGCCAGCAGTGGTTCGGGGTTTGGCCGTGGTGGCTACACCTTC,CASSGSGFGRGGYTF
TRBD1,TRBJ2-1,NA,TRBV28,TGTGCCAGCAGTCCCGTGGGACAGGGGAAAAATGAGCAGTTCTTC,CASSPVGQGKNEQFF
NA,TRBJ1-2,NA,TRBV5-1,TGCGCCAGCAGCTTGTTTGGGGAGTATGGCTACACCTTC,CASSLFGEYGYTF
NA,TRBJ2-3,NA,TRBV2,TGTGCCAGCGTAGGGCCAGATACGCAGTATTTT,CASVGPDTQYF
NA,TRBJ1-1,NA,TRBV19,TGTGCCAGTAGCCCCCTTTCTAGGGGGAACACTGAAGCTTTCTTT,CASSPLSRGNTEAFF
TRBD2,TRBJ2-1,NA,TRBV5-5,TGTGCCAGCAGCCCTCGGGGGGAACCAACCTACAATGAGCAGTTCTTC,CASSPRGEPTYNEQFF
NA,TRBJ2-7,NA,TRBV3-1/TRBV3-2,TGTGCCACTGGGGGGTTAGCGGAAGCCTACGAGCAGTACTTC,CATGGLAEAYEQYF
TRBD1,TRBJ1-2,NA,TRBV6-6,TGTGCCAGCAGTTACGGGACAGGGGATAGCAATGGCTACACCTTC,CASSYGTGDSNGYTF
NA,TRBJ2-1,NA,TRBV24-1,TGTGCCACCAGTGAACCCGGGACTCAAAACCGGTATGAGCAGTTCTTC,CATSEPGTQNRYEQFF
TRBD1,TRBJ2-7,NA,TRBV13,TGTGCCAGCAGCCGTGAGGCAGGGGGCCCCTACGAGCAGTACTTC,CASSREAGGPYEQYF
NA,TRBJ1-2,NA,TRBV28,TGTGCCAGCAGTTTTAAGGGGTATGGCTACACCTTC,CASSFKGYGYTF
NA,TRBJ2-1,NA,TRBV4-3,TGCGCCAGCAGCTACCAGTCCAATGAGCAGTTCTTC,CASSYQSNEQFF
NA,TRBJ1-5,few,TRBV30,TGTGCCTGGTCCCCAGTCTTTTCAGGGCCCCAGCATTTT,CAWSPVFSGPQHF
NA,TRBJ2-3,NA,TRBV9,TGTGCCAGCAGCGTAGATCACCGGACCCGCACAGATACGCAGTATTTT,CASSVDHRTRTDTQYF
TRBD1,TRBJ1-5,NA,TRBV6-5,TGTGCCAGCAGTTACACACAGGGGGCCAATCAGCCCCAGCATTTT,CASSYTQGANQPQHF
TRBD2,TRBJ2-3,NA,TRBV10-3,TGTGCCGCCGGGGGGGCGATAGATACGCAGTATTTT,CAAGGAIDTQYF
NA,TRBJ1-2,NA,TRBV29-1,TGCAGCGCCAACGGGGCAGCGGATGGCTACACCTTC,CSANGAADGYTF
NA,TRBJ1-1,NA,TRBV29-1,TGCAGCGTTGACGGAACGATAGGGACTGAAGCTTTCTTT,CSVDGTIGTEAFF
TRBD2,TRBJ2-1,NA,TRBV2,TGTGCCAGCAGTGAATGGGCTAGCGGCTCCTACAATGAGCAGTTCTTC,CASSEWASGSYNEQFF
NA,TRBJ2-4,NA,TRBV6-5,TGTGCCAGCAGTAGACAGAAGGAAGGTTTTCAGTACTTC,CASSRQKEGFQYF
NA,TRBJ1-5,NA,TRBV12-5,TGTGCTAGTGCCATGACGGATCAGCCCCAGCATTTT,CASAMTDQPQHF
NA,TRBJ1-1,NA,TRBV7-3,TGTGCCAGCCGTCAGGACCTGAACACTGAAGCTTTCTTT,CASRQDLNTEAFF
NA,TRBJ1-3,NA,TRBV6-5,TGTGCCAGCAGTTACGGACGGTTCTCTGGAAACACCATATATTTT,CASSYGRFSGNTIYF